This record concerns one TCR beta chain sequence. These data belong to a study of cytomegalovirus exposure and HLA in healthy donors. For the study at large: A data release that came early held about 89 million unique TCRs from HLA-typed donors.

This CDR3 spans 15 amino acids. Trimming removed 7 bases from V and 2 bases from J; junction bases left unmatched: 9. Per germline, CDR1 SGHDT and CDR2 YYEEEE. Both 60 Vbeta primers and 13 Jbeta primers went into the PCR. Generated by immunoSEQ multiplex PCR, the TCRdb table keeps only in-frame clones and is missing some. The data show fewer than 200,000 clones, roughly 84% seen once. The source is a male donor in good health and CMV-seronegative. The chain couples TRBV5-6 to TRBJ2-1; 7 bases agree with TRBD1. The sample was PBMCs. CDR3 residues: CASRLGQGAYNEQFF. The DNA of the CDR3 is TGTGCCAGCCGGCTAGGGCAGGGGGCCTACAATGAGCAGTTCTTC.